Below are 9 T cell receptor beta chains sequenced from a single sample in a study of T cell repertoires in cytomegalovirus infection. TCRdb re-derived calls from the reads in MiXCR, one entry per CDR3 protein. The table includes some 100,000 distinct CDR3 sequences, 29% detected once. Antigens for these TCRs are unknown. Sequenced here: CD8+ T cells from cultured PBMCs, sampled from culture after CMV antigen stimulation. The receptors were sampled from a human donor in good health (CMV status not recorded). Some clones in this sample may be carry-over from other donors' samples.

There are a few counts of this clonotype. The rearrangement joins TRBV12-3 or TRBV12-4 to TRBJ1-5; D unclear. V lost 6 bases to trimming and J lost 7 bases, with 13 bases between them. The CDR3 extends over 13 amino acids. CDR3 DNA: TGTGCCAGCAGGGGTGTGGGTTTCCAGCCCCAGCATTTT. Translated, it gives CASRGVGFQPQHF.

This clonotype showed up just a few times. This chain's CDR3 is CATSRMGNQPQHF. The DNA for the CDR3 is TGTGCCACCAGTCGGATGGGGAATCAGCCCCAGCATTTT. This chain connects TRBV24-1 to TRBJ1-5; no clear D gene. The CDR3 covers 13 residues. Trimming cost V 6 bases and J 4 bases, with 9 bases left between them. Germline assignment: CDR1 KGHDR and CDR2 SFDVKD.

This rearrangement joins TRBV7-6 to TRBJ1-1, with D perhaps matching TRBD1 (5 bases). Trimming stripped 1 base from V and 1 base from J, with 10 bases between. This CDR3 has 15 residues. Germline loops: CDR1 SGHVS, CDR2 FNYEAQ. CDR3 sequence: CASSLGGIGNTEAFF. The CDR3 nucleotides read TGTGCCAGCAGCTTAGGGGGGATAGGGAACACTGAAGCTTTCTTT.

This clonotype was detected a few times. This chain joins TRBV19 and TRBJ2-5, with D perhaps being TRBD1 or TRBD2 (6 bases each). Trimming left V 1 base short and J 1 base short, with 10 bases between. Germline lookup yields CDR1 LNHDA and CDR2 SQIVND (reference sequence). The CDR3 runs to 15 residues. In DNA, the CDR3 is TGTGCCAGTAGTATAGTCGGGGGCCCCCAAGAGACCCAGTACTTC. This codes for CASSIVGGPQETQYF.

The chain is built from TRBV10-3 and TRBJ2-7, with 7 positions matching TRBD1. The CDR3 sequence is 12 residues long. J was trimmed by 0 bases and V by 9 bases; bases with no gene match: 2. The germline V gene has CDR1 ENHRY and CDR2 SYGVKD. The CDR3 DNA follows: TGTGCCATGTGGACAGGCTCCTACGAGCAGTACTTC. Its protein product is CAMWTGSYEQYF.

This clonotype has only a few counts. The junction departs from germline at one end; a sequencing error may be responsible. The chain carries TRBV7-6 and TRBJ2-7; TRBD2 is a possible D gene (5 bases). The germline gives CDR1 SGHVS, CDR2 FNYEAQ. The CDR3 runs to 14 residues. The CDR3 sequence is CASNLAWAAYEQYF. DNA of the CDR3: TGTGCCAGCAACTTAGCGTGGGCGGCCTACGAGCAGTACTTC.

This clonotype was observed many times. This chain links TRBV28 with TRBJ1-2, with 7 bases matching TRBD1. V gave up 6 bases and J gave up 7 bases; unmatched junction bases: 5. This CDR3 region has 12 residues. The germline V gene has CDR1 MDHEN and CDR2 SYDVKM. CDR3 sequence: CASRDRDGGYTF. The CDR3 coding sequence is TGTGCCAGCAGAGACAGGGACGGTGGCTACACCTTC.

On this clonotype: One end of the junction varies from germline; a read error may be responsible. The rearrangement links TRBV6-6 to TRBJ1-3; no clear D. The germline V gene encodes CDR1 MNHNY and CDR2 SVGAGI (reference sequence). The CDR3 spans 16 residues. CDR3 residues: CSSSLLSSIPGNTIYF. As DNA, the CDR3 is TGTTCCAGCAGTCTGCTATCTAGTATACCTGGAAACACCATATATTTT.

The V and J genes are TRBV2 and TRBJ2-1; a possible D gene is TRBD2 (6 bases). The CDR3 is 17 residues long. Trimming pared 3 bases from V and 7 bases from J, leaving 22 bases between. Germline-derived CDR1 and CDR2 are SNHLY and FYNNEI. The CDR3 here is CASSDVAPGENRNEQFF. CDR3 DNA: TGTGCCAGCAGTGACGTAGCCCCGGGAGAAAATCGGAATGAGCAGTTCTTC.